The entry that follows covers one T cell receptor (beta chain) sequence. Its cognate antigen is unknown. A much larger clone differs by one base, so this may be a read error. Tregs were sorted as CD4+CD25+CD127-/low cells. Constant-region reverse primers amplified full-length variable regions, followed by semi-nested Nested Universal Primer A PCR. TCRdb re-analysed the 5' RACE reads in MiXCR, keeping a single row per CDR3 protein. The sample lists approximately 40,000 distinct CDR3 sequences, approximately 22% occurring once. Regarding the study as a whole: The TCR gene usage of tumor memory CD4+ T cells clustered together with blood and lymph node memory CD4+ cells and with lymph node naive CD4+ cells. The larger-cohort validation was restricted to a single TCR beta V-J rearrangement rather than whole repertoires.

Material for sequencing was Tregs sorted from blood. The TCR comes from a female donor with breast cancer.

The CDR3 spells CASGRSTGGLHEQYF. DNA of the CDR3: TGTGCCAGCGGCCGATCGACAGGGGGCCTTCACGAGCAGTACTTC. The gene calls are TRBV7-9 and TRBJ2-7, with 10 bases matching TRBD1. Per germline, CDR1 SEHNR and CDR2 FQNEAQ (reference sequence). V gave up 8 bases and J gave up 5 bases; unmatched junction bases: 12. This CDR3 region has 15 residues.